This T cell receptor beta chain was sequenced during a study of response to subunit inactivated influenza vaccine. The table lists this clonotype with many counts. What it binds is unknown. J lost 8 bases, V lost 3 bases, and 15 bases had no gene match. The CDR3 consists of 16 residues. Germline V gene data show CDR1 as ENHRY and CDR2 as SYGVKD. Findings of the study overall: Few new T cells, the authors suggested, are recruited by each seasonal influenza vaccination.

MiXCR, applied by TCRdb to the RT-PCR reads, yields one record per CDR3 protein. This repertoire shows about 300,000 distinct CDR3 sequences, less than 25% found once; its top ten account for 10%. This TCR was sampled from a man aged 50 to 69 who received an inactivated influenza vaccine. The J gene is TRBJ1-1, the V gene TRBV10-3; TRBD1 matches at 7 bases. The specimen was PBMCs from blood, collected about 20 months after vaccination. The CDR3 DNA reads as TGTGCCATCAGTGAATTAACAGGGGACGTTACTCGAGAAGCTTTCTTT. Its protein product is CAISELTGDVTREAFF.